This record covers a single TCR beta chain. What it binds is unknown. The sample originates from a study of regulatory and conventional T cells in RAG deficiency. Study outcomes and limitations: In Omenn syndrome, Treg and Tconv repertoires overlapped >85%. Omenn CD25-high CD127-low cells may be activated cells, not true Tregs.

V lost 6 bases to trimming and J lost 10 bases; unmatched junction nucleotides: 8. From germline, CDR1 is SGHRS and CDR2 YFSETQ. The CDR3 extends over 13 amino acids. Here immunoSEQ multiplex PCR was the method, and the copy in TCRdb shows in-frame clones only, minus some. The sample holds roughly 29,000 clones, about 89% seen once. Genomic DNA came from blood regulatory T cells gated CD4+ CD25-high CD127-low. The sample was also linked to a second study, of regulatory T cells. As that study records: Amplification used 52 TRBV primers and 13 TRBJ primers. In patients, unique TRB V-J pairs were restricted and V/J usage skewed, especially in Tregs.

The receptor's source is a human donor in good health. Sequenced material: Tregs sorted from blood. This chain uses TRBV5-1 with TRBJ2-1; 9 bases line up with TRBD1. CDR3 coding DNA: TGCGCCAGCAACCGGGACAGGGTAAGGGAGCAGTTCTTC. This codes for CASNRDRVREQFF.